Following are 30 T cell receptor beta chains from one sample sequenced in a study of Graves' ophthalmopathy and Graves' hyperthyroidism. RNA transcripts yielded amplified TCR beta CDR3 regions. The first round was an RT-PCR with HTBI primers, and the second round was a multiplex PCR. Each CDR3 protein gets one entry after TCRdb re-called the multiplex PCR reads with MiXCR. The repertoire holds about 640,000 distinct CDR3 sequences, under 50% seen once, with roughly 3% in the top ten. The sequenced sample was peripheral blood. All receptors derive from an adult man with Graves' ophthalmopathy.

Concerning this clonotype: Since no conserved phenylalanine or tryptophan closes the CDR3, a read error is the likely cause. The chain couples TRBV3-1 to TRBJ1-1; D not resolved. The CDR3 spans 13 residues. Germline CDR1 LGHDT, CDR2 YNNKEL (reference sequence). V lost 4 bases and J 3 bases, leaving 9 bases between the germline ends. This chain's CDR3 is CASSRHYDTEAFL. The CDR3 coding sequence is TGTGCCAGCAGCCGTCACTACGACACTGAAGCTTTCCTT.

This clonotype was detected a few times. This CDR3 reads CASSALRGGAYEQYF. CDR3 DNA sequence: TGTGCCAGTAGCGCCCTTCGGGGCGGCGCCTACGAGCAGTACTTC. V is TRBV19 and J is TRBJ2-7; the D gene could be TRBD1 or TRBD2 (5 bases each). The CDR3 contains 15 residues. Germline values: CDR1 LNHDA, CDR2 SQIVND (reference sequence). V was trimmed by 6 bases and J by 2 bases, leaving 17 bases between them.

This clonotype was seen repeatedly, ten times or more. The chain recombines TRBV10-3 with TRBJ1-1; a weak D match, TRBD1 (6 bases). The CDR3 has 13 residues. The V end was cut by 7 bases, the J end by 3 bases, with 12 bases between. CDR1 and CDR2 (germline): ENHRY, SYGVKD. The CDR3: CAIKGVLDTEAFF. The CDR3 DNA reads as TGTGCCATCAAGGGGGTATTGGACACTGAAGCTTTCTTT.

At least ten counts were recorded for this clonotype. This chain joins TRBV19 and TRBJ2-7, with TRBD1 as a possible D gene (5 bases). The CDR3 is 18 amino acids. CDR1 and CDR2 (germline): LNHDA, SQIVND (reference sequence). Trimming shortened V by 5 bases and J by 2 bases, and 25 bases separated the two germline ends. The CDR3 protein is CASSPDPTQDRHAYEQYF. The CDR3 DNA reads TGTGCCAGTAGTCCCGACCCTACCCAAGACAGACACGCCTACGAGCAGTACTTC.

The J gene is TRBJ1-1, the V gene TRBV12-3 or TRBV12-4, with 8 bases fitting TRBD1. V was pared by 5 bases and J by 11 bases, with 19 bases of the junction left unmatched. The CDR3 covers 16 residues. The CDR3 DNA reads TGTGCCAGCAGTCACCGGACAGGGAGTTTATTGGTGGGGGCTTTCTTT. This translates into CASSHRTGSLLVGAFF.

In regard to this clonotype: Being one base from a much bigger clone, this may be a read error. The chain links TRBV10-3 to TRBJ1-1; unclear D gene. V lost 5 bases and J 11 bases, leaving 18 bases between the germline ends. Germline V gene sequence: CDR1 ENHRY, CDR2 SYGVKD. The CDR3 has 13 residues. The CDR3 coding sequence is TGTGCCATCAGTTACTCATCCCCAATTGAGGCTTTCTTT. This encodes CAISYSSPIEAFF.

The gene calls are TRBV6-6 and TRBJ1-1, with D possibly TRBD1 on 5 matching bases. The CDR3 runs 15 residues. Trimming removed 6 bases from V and 7 bases from J, with 21 bases in between. The germline V gene encodes CDR1 MNHNY and CDR2 SVGAGI (reference sequence). CDR3 sequence: CASRKQGALFVEAFF. CDR3 bases: TGTGCCAGCAGAAAACAAGGGGCACTTTTTGTTGAAGCTTTCTTT.

This clonotype was seen repeatedly, ten times or more. The chain is built from TRBV6-6 and TRBJ1-6, with a tentative D call TRBD1 (5 bases). V lost 6 bases and J 7 bases, leaving 22 bases between the germline ends. Per germline, CDR1 MNHNY and CDR2 SVGAGI (reference sequence). This CDR3 region has 17 residues. The CDR3 DNA reads TGTGCCAGCAGCCCAAGGGGAGGTGGACTGGGAAATTCACCCCTCCACTTT. Its protein product is CASSPRGGGLGNSPLHF.

The chain is built from TRBV7-2 and TRBJ2-5; no clear D gene. This CDR3 has 14 residues. CDR1 is SGHTA and CDR2 is FQGNSA in the germline V gene. Trimming took 4 bases from V and 9 from J, leaving 18 bases between them. Here the CDR3 reads CASSSMGGNQPQYF. As DNA, the CDR3 is TGTGCCAGCAGCTCCATGGGTGGGAATCAGCCCCAGTACTTC.

This clonotype was recorded at least ten times. This chain uses TRBV10-3 with TRBJ1-1; a possible D gene is TRBD1 (6 bases). V lost 5 bases to trimming and J lost 4 bases, with 20 bases between them. The CDR3 extends over 16 amino acids. Germline CDR1 reads ENHRY; CDR2 reads SYGVKD. The CDR3 nucleotides read TGTGCCATCAGTCGGGAGGGGGGCGCGTCGGGCACTGAAGCTTTCTTT. Protein: CAISREGGASGTEAFF.

CDR3 residues: CASSEADRGNYGYTF. Here the CDR3 DNA reads TGTGCCAGCAGTGAAGCAGACAGGGGAAACTATGGCTACACCTTC. The chain is built from TRBV25-1 and TRBJ1-2; 8 nucleotides agree with TRBD1. The CDR3 is made up of 15 amino acids. Looked up from germline, CDR1 is MGHDK and CDR2 is SYGVNS. The junction had 4 bases not matched to a gene; V was cut back by 2 bases and J by 2 bases.

This clonotype was observed at least ten times. Sequence at one end of the junction differs from germline and may be a read error. J is TRBJ2-2 and V is TRBV7-7; D gene unclear. This CDR3 spans 14 amino acids. The germline gives CDR1 SSHAT, CDR2 FNYEAQ (reference sequence). In DNA, the CDR3 is TGTGCTAGCAGCTTGAGCCAGAACACCGGGGAGCTGTTTTTT. This codes for CASSLSQNTGELFF.

Turning to this clonotype: The CDR3 end shows no conserved phenylalanine or tryptophan, and so a read error is likely. This chain connects TRBV19 to TRBJ2-7; 12 nucleotides line up with TRBD1. Germline V gives CDR1 LNHDA, CDR2 SQIVND (reference sequence). The V segment lost 5 bases and the J segment 5 bases; nucleotides outside the gene matches: 4. The CDR3 is made up of 14 amino acids. CDR3 sequence reads: CASSSGQGANEQYL. The CDR3 DNA reads as TGTGCCAGTAGTTCGGGACAGGGGGCCAACGAGCAGTACCTC.

There are many counts of this clonotype. The chain links TRBV7-8 to TRBJ2-5, with D hard to call. V was shortened by 3 bases and J by 1 base, with 12 bases between the two germline ends. The germline gives CDR1 SGHVS, CDR2 FQNEAQ. The CDR3 has 15 residues. CDR3 sequence: CASSFVSQPQETQYF. The CDR3 DNA reads TGTGCCAGCAGCTTTGTAAGCCAGCCCCAAGAGACCCAGTACTTC.

This clonotype has a count of ten or more. The chain uses TRBV10-3 and TRBJ2-7; 9 bases map to TRBD1. Germline assignment: CDR1 ENHRY and CDR2 SYGVKD. CDR3 length: 12 amino acids. V dropped 10 bases and J dropped 6; count of bases not matched to a gene: 7. The chain's CDR3 is CATNRGLGEQYF. In DNA form, the CDR3 reads TGTGCCACAAACAGGGGGCTGGGCGAGCAGTACTTC.

This chain joins TRBV9 and TRBJ2-7, with 14 bases that match TRBD2. Trimming took 7 bases from V and 5 from J; bases not matched to a gene: 11. This CDR3 has 16 residues. Germline loops: CDR1 SGDLS, CDR2 YYNGEE. The CDR3 spells CASGDGTSGSIDEQYF. The DNA of the CDR3 is TGTGCCAGCGGTGACGGGACTAGCGGGAGTATCGACGAGCAGTACTTC.

The V and J genes are TRBV11-2 and TRBJ2-2; D is unresolved. CDR1 and CDR2 (germline): SGHAT, FQNNGV. V was pared by 6 bases and J by 6 bases, with 17 bases between. The CDR3 runs 15 residues. The CDR3 region is CASSEAGLRSGELFF. DNA of the CDR3: TGTGCCAGCAGTGAAGCTGGTCTCCGTTCCGGGGAGCTGTTTTTT.

A word on this clonotype: One end of the junction varies from germline; a read error may be responsible. The chain is built from TRBV13 and TRBJ1-1; 7 bases fit TRBD1. This CDR3 spans 14 amino acids. The V gene's germline CDR1 is PRHDT and CDR2 FYEKMQ (reference sequence). As DNA, the CDR3 is TGTGCCAGCAGCCTACAAACAGGGGACACTAAAGCTTTCTTT. Amino acids: CASSLQTGDTKAFF.

This chain connects TRBV7-9 to TRBJ2-5; 7 bases are shared with TRBD1. Trimming at V came to 4 bases and at J to 5 bases, leaving 7 bases not matched to a gene. The CDR3 length is 14 residues. The V gene's germline CDR1 is SEHNR and CDR2 FQNEAQ (reference sequence). CDR3: CASSSEQGRETQYF. CDR3 nucleotide sequence: TGTGCCAGCAGCTCGGAACAGGGGCGGGAGACCCAGTACTTC.

This clonotype was seen at least ten times. V gene TRBV12-3 or TRBV12-4 combines with J gene TRBJ2-5; D gene uncertain. Trimming shortened V by 1 base and J by 7 bases, and 4 bases separated the two germline ends. The CDR3 is 11 residues long. CDR3 DNA sequence: TGTGCCAGCAGTTTAGAAGGGACCCAGTACTTC. Translated, it gives CASSLEGTQYF.

This chain joins TRBV7-9 and TRBJ1-2; unclear D gene. V shed 5 bases and J shed 1 base, with 8 bases lying between them. The CDR3 spans 13 residues. CDR1 is SEHNR and CDR2 is FQNEAQ in the germline V gene (reference sequence). The CDR3 bases are TGTGCCAGCAGCCCGGACGATAACTATGGCTACACCTTC. Protein product: CASSPDDNYGYTF. Full variable domain (rest looked up from reference TRBV7-9 and TRBJ1-2): DTGVSQNPRHKITKRGQNVTFRCDPISEHNRLYWYRQTLGQGPEFLTYFQNEAQLEKSRLLSDRFSAERPKGSFSTLEIQRTEQGDSAMYLCASSPDDNYGYTFGSGTRLTVV.

This clonotype has just a few counts. The genes are TRBV5-6 and TRBJ2-7; no firm D call. CDR1 is SGHDT, CDR2 YYEEEE, per germline. Deletions cut 4 bases from V and 12 bases from J, with 11 bases between. The CDR3 loop spans 10 amino acids. The CDR3 sequence is CASSPDPGYF. The DNA of the CDR3 is TGTGCCAGCAGCCCGGACCCGGGGTACTTC. The whole variable domain, filled in from reference TRBV5-6 and TRBJ2-7, reads DAGVTQSPTHLIKTRGQQVTLRCSPKSGHDTVSWYQQALGQGPQFIFQYYEEEERQRGNFPDRFSGHQFPNYSSELNVNALLLGDSALYLCASSPDPGYFGPGTRLTVT.

For this clonotype: Given the absence of the conserved phenylalanine or tryptophan at the CDR3 end, a read error is likely. The limits of the CDR3 on the DNA are not certain, so only TCRdb's listed CDR3 is given. V and J are TRBV10-3 and TRBJ1-6. The CDR3 comprises 8 residues, both ends counted. Per the germline V gene, CDR1 is ENHRY and CDR2 is SYGVKD. The CDR3 loop reads CAISENRR.

This chain connects TRBV30 to TRBJ1-5, with D unclear. Germline V gives CDR1 GTSNPN, CDR2 SVGIG (reference sequence). The CDR3 runs to 11 residues. V was cut by 5 bases and J by 10 bases, with 12 bases left in between. CDR3 nucleotide sequence: TGTGCCTGGGGGCGCGGAGGCCCCCAGCATTTT. This translates into CAWGRGGPQHF.

This rearrangement joins TRBV2 to TRBJ1-5; possibly TRBD1 for D (5 bases). The CDR3 has 16 residues. The V gene's germline CDR1 is SNHLY and CDR2 FYNNEI. The V and J ends lost 0 bases and 6 bases respectively, with 15 bases between them. This CDR3 is CASSEARAGIGQPQHF. The CDR3 DNA reads as TGTGCCAGCAGTGAAGCGCGGGCAGGGATCGGTCAGCCCCAGCATTTT.

The rearrangement joins TRBV20-1 to TRBJ2-1, with a weak D call TRBD1 (6 bases). Germline CDR1 reads DFQATT; CDR2 reads SNEGSKA (reference sequence). Trimming stripped 5 bases from V and 10 bases from J, with 12 bases between. The CDR3 has 11 amino acids. CDR3 region: CSAYFGTEQFF. CDR3 bases: TGCAGTGCTTACTTCGGGACAGAGCAGTTCTTC.

This clonotype came up many times. The chain carries TRBV27 and TRBJ1-6, with unresolved D. The V end lost 7 bases, the J end lost 8 bases, and 12 bases lay between the germline ends. The CDR3 covers 13 residues. Germline CDR1 is MNHEY and CDR2 is SMNVEV (reference sequence). The chain's CDR3 is CASTPGWHSPLHF. The CDR3, as DNA: TGTGCCAGCACCCCGGGATGGCATTCACCCCTCCACTTT.

This clonotype was detected many times. The chain recombines TRBV6-1 with TRBJ2-7; D may be TRBD1 (6 bases). V was clipped by 2 bases and J by 5 bases, with 10 bases between them. The CDR3 is 13 residues long. In germline, CDR1 is MNHNS, CDR2 SASEGT. The CDR3 loop is CASSEQGHNEQYF. CDR3 DNA sequence: TGTGCCAGCAGTGAACAGGGGCATAACGAGCAGTACTTC.

This clonotype was counted many times. V usage is TRBV15 and J usage is TRBJ2-2, with 10 bases matching TRBD2. Germline V CDR1 and CDR2: LNHNV, YYDKDF (reference sequence). The trim removed 3 bases at V and 3 bases at J, leaving 4 bases unmatched. The CDR3 runs to 16 residues. CDR3 sequence reads: CATSRLAGAYTGELFF. CDR3 nucleotides: TGTGCCACCAGCAGGCTAGCGGGAGCGTACACCGGGGAGCTGTTTTTT.

This clonotype has ten or more counts. J is TRBJ2-5 and V is TRBV7-9, with 9 bases identical to TRBD2. After removal of 1 base from V and 5 bases from J, the junction contained 5 bases not matched to a gene. Germline values: CDR1 SEHNR, CDR2 FQNEAQ (reference sequence). The CDR3 runs 15 residues. This CDR3 is CASSLGGGGKETQYF. The CDR3 nucleotides are TGTGCCAGCAGCTTAGGCGGGGGGGGCAAGGAGACCCAGTACTTC. Full variable domain (rest looked up from reference TRBV7-9 and TRBJ2-5): DTGVSQNPRHKITKRGQNVTFRCDPISEHNRLYWYRQTLGQGPEFLTYFQNEAQLEKSRLLSDRFSAERPKGSFSTLEIQRTEQGDSAMYLCASSLGGGGKETQYFGPGTRLLVL.